The 21 T cell receptor beta chains listed next were all sequenced from one sample in a study of T cells in Graves' hyperthyroidism and ophthalmopathy. Using RNA transcripts as the source, TCR beta CDR3 regions were amplified. A set of HTBI primers served as the primers for a first-round RT-PCR of the TCR CDR3. TCRdb passed the multiplex PCR reads through MiXCR, listing each CDR3 protein once. This sample carries around 350,000 distinct CDR3 sequences, roughly 15% of them seen once, and the ten largest clones take 15% to 20%. Specimen: blood. The receptors stem from a woman aged 55-70 years with Graves' ophthalmopathy.

This clonotype was counted at least ten times. Here the CDR3 DNA reads TGTGCCAGCAGCAACCCCTTCGACAGGGCCCCACAGACCCAGTACTTC. It codes for CASSNPFDRAPQTQYF. The rearrangement links TRBV7-6 to TRBJ2-5, with 7 nucleotides matching TRBD1. CDR1 and CDR2 from the germline V gene are SGHVS and FNYEAQ. The CDR3 spans 16 residues. V lost 5 bases and J lost 6; bases outside the gene matches: 15.

This clonotype was seen a few times. V usage is TRBV20-1 and J usage is TRBJ1-2; maybe TRBD1 (5 bases). Trimming removed 5 bases from V and 5 bases from J, with 24 bases in between. CDR3 size: 16 residues. Germline lookup yields CDR1 DFQATT and CDR2 SNEGSKA (reference sequence). The CDR3 sequence is CSAPPGTAIGGYGYTF. As DNA, the CDR3 is TGCAGTGCTCCTCCCGGGACCGCCATCGGGGGGTATGGCTACACCTTC.

At least ten counts were recorded for this clonotype. The genes are TRBV13 and TRBJ2-3; D remains unclear. The V and J ends lost 1 base and 2 bases respectively, with 7 bases between them. Germline CDR1 reads PRHDT; CDR2 reads FYEKMQ (reference sequence). The CDR3 has 14 residues. The CDR3 DNA reads TGTGCCAGCAGCTTAGTGCGGATCACAGATACGCAGTATTTT. This encodes CASSLVRITDTQYF.

The gene calls are TRBV24-1 and TRBJ2-2; D uncertain. CDR1 is KGHDR, CDR2 SFDVKD, per germline. The ends were cut back, 3 bases at V and 2 bases at J, with 3 bases in the middle. CDR3 length equals 13 residues. CDR3 protein: CATSDGNTGELFF. In nucleotides, the CDR3 is TGTGCCACCAGTGATGGAAACACCGGGGAGCTGTTTTTT.

At least ten counts were recorded for this clonotype. The rearrangement joins TRBV7-2 to TRBJ2-7; TRBD1 matches 7 bases. The V gene's germline CDR1 is SGHTA and CDR2 FQGNSA. The CDR3 runs to 16 residues. V gave up 1 base and J gave up 2 bases; unmatched junction bases: 8. The CDR3 DNA is TGTGCCAGCAGCTTAGTTACAGGGGCGACAACCTACGAGCAGTACTTC. Protein sequence: CASSLVTGATTYEQYF.

The table lists this clonotype with many counts. This chain uses TRBV5-1 with TRBJ2-2; TRBD2 aligns across 8 bases. The CDR3 sequence is 15 residues long. Germline-derived CDR1 and CDR2 are SGHRS and YFSETQ. V lost 6 bases to trimming and J lost 4 bases; unmatched junction nucleotides: 8. CDR3 sequence (DNA): TGCGCCAGCATCACCCGAGCGGGAGCCACCGGGGAGCTGTTTTTT. Amino acid sequence: CASITRAGATGELFF.

In its sample, this clonotype was seen many times. The J gene is TRBJ1-5, the V gene TRBV10-3; 7 bases line up with TRBD1. Germline V gives CDR1 ENHRY, CDR2 SYGVKD. The CDR3 runs 15 residues. The J segment lost 3 bases and the V segment lost 3 bases, leaving 5 bases of the junction unmatched. CDR3 sequence reads: CAISDQTGNNQPQHF. The CDR3 bases are TGTGCCATCAGTGACCAGACAGGGAACAATCAGCCCCAGCATTTT.

Points on this clonotype: A much bigger clone sits one base away, suggesting this may be a read error. The V gene is TRBV27, the J gene TRBJ2-3, with 12 bases fitting TRBD2. V shed 2 bases and J 5 bases; nucleotides not matched to a gene: 8. Germline-derived CDR1 and CDR2 are MNHEY and SMNVEV (reference sequence). The CDR3 has 17 amino acids. CDR3 sequence (DNA): TGTGCCAGCAGTTTAGGGGGGAAGACTAGCGGGGGAGATACGCAGTATTTT. Encoded protein: CASSLGGKTSGGDTQYF.

This CDR3 is CASSAGQMGLAEVGELFF. The DNA for the CDR3 is TGCGCCAGCAGTGCTGGTCAAATGGGACTAGCCGAGGTGGGGGAGCTGTTTTTT. The chain combines TRBV10-2 with TRBJ2-2; 9 positions match TRBD2. The germline CDR1 and CDR2 sequences are WSHSY and SAAADI. The ends lost 4 bases at V and 8 bases at J; junction bases unmatched: 17. The CDR3 length is 18 residues.

This clonotype has more than one count but fewer than ten. V is TRBV24-1 and J is TRBJ2-7, with 7 bases lining up with TRBD2. The CDR3 loop spans 14 amino acids. Germline-derived CDR1 and CDR2 are KGHDR and SFDVKD. Losses at the gene ends were 9 bases for V and 2 bases for J; bases not matched to a gene: 9. The CDR3 is CATPEREGTYEQYF. CDR3 nucleotides: TGTGCCACCCCTGAAAGGGAGGGCACCTACGAGCAGTACTTC.

This chain uses TRBV6-1 with TRBJ2-5; D call uncertain. The CDR3 totals 13 residues. Deletions cut 3 bases from V and 7 bases from J, with 12 bases between. The germline CDR1 and CDR2 sequences are MNHNS and SASEGT. DNA of the CDR3: TGTGCCAGCAGTGATAGTGGACCCGCGACCCAGTACTTC. Translation: CASSDSGPATQYF.

The chain's CDR3 is CASSTTGEPYNEQFF. In nucleotides, the CDR3 is TGTGCCAGCTCAACCACAGGGGAGCCCTACAATGAGCAGTTCTTC. V usage is TRBV18 and J usage is TRBJ2-1; 7 bases fit TRBD1. The germline V gene encodes CDR1 KGHSH and CDR2 LQKENI. After removal of 5 bases from V and 2 bases from J, the junction contained 6 bases not matched to a gene. The length of the CDR3 is 15 residues.

This clonotype has a count of ten or more. The V and J genes are TRBV5-1 and TRBJ2-2; D perhaps matches TRBD2 (6 bases). The CDR3 is 15 residues long. V dropped 5 bases and J dropped 4 bases, with 15 bases sitting between them. Germline CDR1 is SGHRS and CDR2 is YFSETQ. CDR3 region: CASSQEGRGTGELFF. CDR3 DNA sequence: TGCGCCAGCAGTCAGGAGGGCCGAGGCACCGGGGAGCTGTTTTTT.

The gene calls are TRBV6-1 and TRBJ2-5; D remains ambiguous. Trimming took off 0 bases at V and 0 bases at J, with 5 bases between the two ends. From germline, CDR1 is MNHNS and CDR2 SASEGT. The CDR3 contains 14 residues. For the CDR3, the DNA is TGTGCCAGCAGTGAAGCGGGATACCAAGAGACCCAGTACTTC. This translates into CASSEAGYQETQYF.

This clonotype has a count of ten or more. The CDR3 reads CASRRGGNNEKLFF. CDR3 in DNA: TGTGCCAGCCGAAGGGGGGGGAATAATGAAAAACTGTTTTTT. The V call is TRBV28, the J call TRBJ1-4; TRBD1 is a possible D gene (6 bases). From germline, CDR1 is MDHEN and CDR2 SYDVKM. Trimming pared 8 bases from V and 4 bases from J, leaving 14 bases between. The CDR3 runs 14 residues.

This clonotype has at least ten counts. This chain joins TRBV30 and TRBJ2-7, with 9 bases lining up with TRBD2. The CDR3 is made up of 17 amino acids. The germline V gene has CDR1 GTSNPN and CDR2 SVGIG (reference sequence). J lost 4 bases, V lost 3 bases, and 16 bases had no gene match. Here the CDR3 DNA reads TGTGCCTGGAGGCTACAGACTTATAGCGGGAGTATGTACGAGCAGTACTTC. It codes for CAWRLQTYSGSMYEQYF.

This clonotype was seen a handful of times. The chain employs TRBV19 and TRBJ2-1; no clear D gene. This CDR3 has 15 residues. The germline V gene encodes CDR1 LNHDA and CDR2 SQIVND (reference sequence). V lost 2 bases and J lost 2, with 10 bases in between. This CDR3 is CASSISDATYNEQFF. The CDR3 DNA follows: TGTGCCAGTAGTATATCGGACGCAACCTACAATGAGCAGTTCTTC. The full variable domain, its missing parts supplied by reference TRBV19 and TRBJ2-1, is DGGITQSPKYLFRKEGQNVTLSCEQNLNHDAMYWYRQDPGQGLRLIYYSQIVNDFQKGDIAEGYSVSREKKESFPLTVTSAQKNPTAFYLCASSISDATYNEQFFGPGTRLTVL.

This clonotype was observed at least ten times. The chain links TRBV18 to TRBJ2-1, with no clear D. There are 16 residues in the CDR3. Per germline, CDR1 KGHSH and CDR2 LQKENI. V lost 1 base and J 1 base, leaving 11 bases between the germline ends. CDR3 region: CASSPLRSTSYNEQFF. CDR3 in DNA: TGTGCCAGCTCACCACTCAGGTCTACGTCCTACAATGAGCAGTTCTTC.

The chain links TRBV19 to TRBJ2-5; 8 bases line up with TRBD2. J was trimmed by 7 bases and V by 3 bases; bases with no gene match: 4. CDR1 LNHDA and CDR2 SQIVND come from the germline V gene (reference sequence). The CDR3 extends over 13 amino acids. The CDR3 DNA reads TGTGCCAGTAGTATCGGACTAGCCGGGACCCAGTACTTC. It is translated as CASSIGLAGTQYF.

Many counts were recorded for this clonotype. V is TRBV5-1 and J is TRBJ1-2; possible D gene TRBD1, 6 bases. The V gene lost 0 bases and the J gene lost 0 bases, with 9 bases spanning the gap. Germline CDR1 SGHRS, CDR2 YFSETQ. The CDR3 has 15 residues. The CDR3 nucleotides read TGCGCCAGCAGCTTGGGGACAGATACTAACTATGGCTACACCTTC. It translates to CASSLGTDTNYGYTF. Variable domain in full (rest from reference TRBV5-1 and TRBJ1-2): KAGVTQTPRYLIKTRGQQVTLSCSPISGHRSVSWYQQTPGQGLQFLFEYFSETQRNKGNFPGRFSGRQFSNSRSEMNVSTLELGDSALYLCASSLGTDTNYGYTFGSGTRLTVV.

This clonotype was seen a handful of times. The genes are TRBV7-3 and TRBJ2-7; D is unclear. Trimming removed 4 bases from V and 9 bases from J, with 4 bases in between. This CDR3 spans 9 amino acids. Germline CDR1 reads SGHTA; CDR2 reads FQGTGA. Here the CDR3 reads CASSSPQYF. The CDR3 DNA is TGTGCCAGCAGCTCTCCGCAGTACTTC.